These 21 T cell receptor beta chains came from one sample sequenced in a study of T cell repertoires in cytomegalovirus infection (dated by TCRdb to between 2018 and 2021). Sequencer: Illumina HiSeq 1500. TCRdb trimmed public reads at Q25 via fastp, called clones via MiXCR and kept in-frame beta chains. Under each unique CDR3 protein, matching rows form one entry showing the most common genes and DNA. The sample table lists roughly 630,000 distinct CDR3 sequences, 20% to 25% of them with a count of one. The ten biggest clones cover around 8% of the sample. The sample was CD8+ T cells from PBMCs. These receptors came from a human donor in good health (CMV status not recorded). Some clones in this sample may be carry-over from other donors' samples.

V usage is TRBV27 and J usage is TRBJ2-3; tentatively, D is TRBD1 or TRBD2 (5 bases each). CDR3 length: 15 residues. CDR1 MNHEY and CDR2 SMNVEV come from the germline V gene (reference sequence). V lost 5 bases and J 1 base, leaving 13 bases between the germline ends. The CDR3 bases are TGTGCCAGCAGTGCCGGGACGAAGCGCACAGATACGCAGTATTTT. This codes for CASSAGTKRTDTQYF.

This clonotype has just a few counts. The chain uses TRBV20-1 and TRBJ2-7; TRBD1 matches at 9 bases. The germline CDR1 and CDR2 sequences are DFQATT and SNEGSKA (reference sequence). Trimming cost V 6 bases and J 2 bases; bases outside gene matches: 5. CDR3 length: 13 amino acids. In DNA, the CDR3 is TGCAGTGCCTGGCGGGACAGGGCCTACGAGCAGTACGTC. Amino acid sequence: CSAWRDRAYEQYV.

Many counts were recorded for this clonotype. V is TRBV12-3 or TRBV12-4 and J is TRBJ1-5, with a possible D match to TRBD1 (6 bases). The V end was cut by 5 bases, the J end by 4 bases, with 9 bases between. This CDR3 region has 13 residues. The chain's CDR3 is CASSEQGNQPQHF. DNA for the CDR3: TGTGCCAGCAGTGAACAGGGTAATCAGCCCCAGCATTTT.

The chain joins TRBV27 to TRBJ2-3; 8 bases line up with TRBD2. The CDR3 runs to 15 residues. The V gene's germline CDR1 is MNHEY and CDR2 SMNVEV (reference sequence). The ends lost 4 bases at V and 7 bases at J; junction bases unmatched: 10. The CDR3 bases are TGTGCCAGCAGTTACGGGGGGGCCCGTATAAATACGCAGTATTTT. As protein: CASSYGGARINTQYF.

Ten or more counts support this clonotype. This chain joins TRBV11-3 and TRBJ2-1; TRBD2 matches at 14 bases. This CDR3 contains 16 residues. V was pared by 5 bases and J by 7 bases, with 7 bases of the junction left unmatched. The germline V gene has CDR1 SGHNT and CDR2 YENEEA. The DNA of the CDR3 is TGTGCCAGCAGCCCTCAGGGACTAGCGGGGGCAAATGAGCAGTTCTTC. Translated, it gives CASSPQGLAGANEQFF.

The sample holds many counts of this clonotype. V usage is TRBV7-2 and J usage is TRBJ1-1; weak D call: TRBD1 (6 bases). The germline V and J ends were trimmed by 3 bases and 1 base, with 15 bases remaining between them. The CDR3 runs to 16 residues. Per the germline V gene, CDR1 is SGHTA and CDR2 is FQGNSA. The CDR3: CASSLGAGEANTEAFF. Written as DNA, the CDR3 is TGTGCCAGCAGCTTGGGGGCCGGGGAAGCGAACACTGAAGCTTTCTTT.

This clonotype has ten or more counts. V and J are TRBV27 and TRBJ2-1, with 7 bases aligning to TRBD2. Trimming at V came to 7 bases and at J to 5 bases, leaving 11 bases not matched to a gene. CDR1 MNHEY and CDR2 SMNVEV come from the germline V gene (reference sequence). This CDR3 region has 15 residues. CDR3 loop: CASTPGTTINNEQFF. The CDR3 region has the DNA TGTGCCAGCACCCCCGGGACTACGATAAACAATGAGCAGTTCTTC.

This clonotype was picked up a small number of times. The CDR3 DNA reads TGTGCCAGACCGACCCGGGACACGGAGCTTAACTATGGCTACACCTTC. It specifies CARPTRDTELNYGYTF. The chain couples TRBV2 to TRBJ1-2; D perhaps matches TRBD1 (6 bases). The V gene's germline CDR1 is SNHLY and CDR2 FYNNEI. Trimming removed 9 bases from V and 1 base from J, with 21 bases in between. This CDR3 contains 16 residues.

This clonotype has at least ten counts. This chain's CDR3 is CASSLKRDYYRRSSGNTIYF. The CDR3 nucleotides read TGTGCCAGCAGTTTGAAAAGGGACTATTATCGTCGAAGCTCTGGAAACACCATATATTTT. V is TRBV12-3 or TRBV12-4 and J is TRBJ1-3; D might be TRBD1 (5 bases). The CDR3 runs to 20 residues. Trimming shortened V by 3 bases and J by 0 bases, and 24 bases separated the two germline ends.

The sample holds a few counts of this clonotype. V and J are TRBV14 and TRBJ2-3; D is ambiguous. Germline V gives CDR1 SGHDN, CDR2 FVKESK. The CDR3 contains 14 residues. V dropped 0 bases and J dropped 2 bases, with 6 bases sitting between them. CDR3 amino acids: CASSQESFTDTQYF. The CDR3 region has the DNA TGTGCCAGCAGCCAAGAGAGTTTCACAGATACGCAGTATTTT.

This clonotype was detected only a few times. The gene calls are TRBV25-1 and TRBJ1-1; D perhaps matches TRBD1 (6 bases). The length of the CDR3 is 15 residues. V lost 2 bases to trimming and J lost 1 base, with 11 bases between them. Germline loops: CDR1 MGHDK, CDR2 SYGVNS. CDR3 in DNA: TGTGCCAGCAGTGAACGCAGGGGTTGGAACACTGAAGCTTTCTTT. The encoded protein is CASSERRGWNTEAFF.

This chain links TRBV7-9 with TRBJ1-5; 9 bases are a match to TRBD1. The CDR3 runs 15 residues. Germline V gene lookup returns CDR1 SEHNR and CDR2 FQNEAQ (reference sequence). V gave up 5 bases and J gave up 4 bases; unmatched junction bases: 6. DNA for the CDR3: TGTGCCAGCAGCCCAGGAGGGACAGGGAATCAGCCCCAGCATTTT. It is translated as CASSPGGTGNQPQHF.

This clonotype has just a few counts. The CDR3 is CASRGRRGGQNEQYV. The CDR3 region has the DNA TGTGCCAGCAGAGGAAGGCGGGGGGGTCAGAACGAGCAGTACGTC. V and J are TRBV6-2 or TRBV6-3 and TRBJ2-7; the match to TRBD2 covers 9 bases. This CDR3 is 15 amino acids long. J lost 5 bases, V lost 6 bases, and 11 bases had no gene match. Germline loops: CDR1 MNHEY, CDR2 SVGEGT.

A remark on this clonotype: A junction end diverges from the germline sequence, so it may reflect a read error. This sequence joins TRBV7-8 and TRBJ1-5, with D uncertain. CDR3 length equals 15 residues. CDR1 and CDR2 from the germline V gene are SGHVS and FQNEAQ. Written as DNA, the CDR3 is TGTGCCAGCAGCTTAGCCCGGGCAGGAGGTCAGCTCCAGCATTTT. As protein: CASSLARAGGQLQHF.

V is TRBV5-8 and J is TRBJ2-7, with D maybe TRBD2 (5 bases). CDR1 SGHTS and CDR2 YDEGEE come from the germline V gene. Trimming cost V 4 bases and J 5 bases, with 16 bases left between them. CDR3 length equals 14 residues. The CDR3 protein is CASSPGRGIDEQYF. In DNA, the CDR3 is TGTGCCAGCAGCCCCGGTAGAGGGATCGACGAGCAGTACTTC.

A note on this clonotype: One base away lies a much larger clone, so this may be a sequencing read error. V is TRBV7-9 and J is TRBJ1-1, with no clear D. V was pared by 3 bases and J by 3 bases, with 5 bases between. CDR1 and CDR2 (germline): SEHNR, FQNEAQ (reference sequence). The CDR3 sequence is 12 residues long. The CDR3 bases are TGTGCCAGCAGCTTCCGGTACACTGAAGCTTTCTTT. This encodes CASSFRYTEAFF.

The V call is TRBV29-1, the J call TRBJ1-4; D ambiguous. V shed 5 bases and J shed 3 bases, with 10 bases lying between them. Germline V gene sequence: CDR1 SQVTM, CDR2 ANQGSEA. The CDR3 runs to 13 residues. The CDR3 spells CSVLEGPNEKLFF. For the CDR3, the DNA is TGCAGCGTTCTGGAGGGTCCTAATGAAAAACTGTTTTTT.

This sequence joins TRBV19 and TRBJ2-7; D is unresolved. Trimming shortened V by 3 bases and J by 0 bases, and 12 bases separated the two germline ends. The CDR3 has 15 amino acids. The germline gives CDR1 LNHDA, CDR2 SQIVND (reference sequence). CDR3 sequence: CASSMRTGSSYEQYF. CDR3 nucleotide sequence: TGTGCCAGTAGTATGAGGACGGGCAGCTCCTACGAGCAGTACTTC.

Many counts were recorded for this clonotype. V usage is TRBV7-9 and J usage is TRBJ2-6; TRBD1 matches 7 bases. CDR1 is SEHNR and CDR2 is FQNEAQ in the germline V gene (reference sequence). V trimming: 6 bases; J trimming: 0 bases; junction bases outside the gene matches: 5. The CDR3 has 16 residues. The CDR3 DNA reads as TGTGCCAGCAGACCGGGACAGAGCTCTGGGGCCAACGTCCTGACTTTC. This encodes CASRPGQSSGANVLTF.

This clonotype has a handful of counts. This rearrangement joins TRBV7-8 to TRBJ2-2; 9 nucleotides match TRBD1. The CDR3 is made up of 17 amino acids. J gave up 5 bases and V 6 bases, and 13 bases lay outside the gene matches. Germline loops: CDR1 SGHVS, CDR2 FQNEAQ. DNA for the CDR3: TGTGCCAGCAGTCCAGCGGTGACAGGGGGTAGGACCGGGGAGCTGTTTTTT. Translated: CASSPAVTGGRTGELFF.

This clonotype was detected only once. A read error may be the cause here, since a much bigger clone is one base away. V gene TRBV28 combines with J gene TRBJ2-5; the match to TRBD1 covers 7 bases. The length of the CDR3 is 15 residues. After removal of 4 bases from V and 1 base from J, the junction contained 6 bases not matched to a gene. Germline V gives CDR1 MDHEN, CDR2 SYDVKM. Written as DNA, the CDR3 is TGTGCCAGCAGTTCGAACAGGGGCGTCCAAGAGACCCAGTACTTC. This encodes CASSSNRGVQETQYF.